This TCR beta chain was retrieved from a study of T-cell memory formation after mild COVID-19. The CDR3 runs to 14 residues. Germline V lookup: CDR1 MNHEY, CDR2 SVGEGT. The junction had 7 bases not matched to a gene; V was cut back by 7 bases and J by 5 bases. This clonotype came up a few times. Its antigen is as yet unknown. TCRdb independently ran MiXCR on the 5' RACE reads; one entry per CDR3 protein. This table holds about 270,000 distinct CDR3 sequences, around 15% found once. General study findings and limits: Largely, contracting CD4+ clones fell within CM and EM, and contracting CD8+ clones within EMRA. Confirmation was lacking for SARS-CoV-2 specificity of second-wave clones that peaked on day 37. Memory from before infection featured some responding clones, which suggests cross-reactive memory joined.

The specimen was PBMCs or a T cell subset sorted from them (not recorded which). The chain carries TRBV6-2 or TRBV6-3 and TRBJ1-2, with 10 bases matching TRBD1. The TCR was taken from a young man who had mild COVID-19 (a few samples of this study predate the infection). Cell type and time point are not known. The DNA of the CDR3 is TGTGCCAGCACCACGACAGGGGGCTTTTATGGCTACACCTTC. The encoded protein is CASTTTGGFYGYTF.